This T cell receptor beta chain was recovered during a study of blood T cell repertoires in COVID-19. Study at large: COVID-19 samples, acute and convalescent, were from the United States, Italy and Spain.

The CDR3 is made up of 15 amino acids. CDR1 and CDR2 from the germline V gene are SGDLS and YYNGEE. The V end lost 4 bases, the J end lost 1 base, and 14 bases lay between the germline ends. Allocation to cohorts depended on clinical history reported by the participants. Symptom resolution, clearance, or two negative PCRs marked the recovered donors of Cohort 3. How the authors handled the data: Quantification of nucleated cells was approximated via reference gene primer amplification. The table came from immunoSEQ multiplex PCR; TCRdb's copy has only in-frame clones and leaves some out. V, J and clone size reflect that table, while D and trimming were determined from the DNA. The sample shows roughly 500,000 clones, roughly nine tenths of them seen only once.

This TCR was sampled from a woman aged 60-75 years who had recovered from COVID-19. This chain links TRBV9 with TRBJ1-1; no firm D call. Source material: PBMCs or T cells enriched from blood (not recorded which). This CDR3 is CASSPHDRQNTEAFF. The CDR3, as DNA: TGTGCCAGCAGCCCCCACGACCGACAGAACACTGAAGCTTTCTTT.